The next 13 T cell receptor beta chains were all read from a single sample in a study of shared clonotypes between healthy human individuals. Only CD45RO-negative cells positively selected for CCR7 counted as naive CD8 cells, so terminally differentiated effector memory CD45RA+ cells were excluded. Assay: immunoSEQ multiplex PCR; the TCRdb copy retains only in-frame clones and omits some. The data show around 2,000,000 clones, with about 94% seen just once and around 1.1% held by the top ten. Sequenced input: naive CD8+ T cells sorted from blood. The origin of the receptors is a man younger than 35 in good health.

This clone was seen a single time. This sequence joins TRBV4-3 and TRBJ1-2; no clear D gene. The CDR3 has 15 residues. Germline CDR1 LGHNA, CDR2 YSLEER. Trimming cost V 0 bases and J 3 bases, with 11 bases left between them. CDR3: CASSQEGGIHYGYTF. The CDR3 bases are TGCGCCAGCAGCCAAGAGGGAGGGATACACTATGGCTACACCTTC.

The chain combines TRBV7-9 with TRBJ1-1; 7 nucleotides agree with TRBD1. Germline V gives CDR1 SEHNR, CDR2 FQNEAQ (reference sequence). The CDR3 spans 15 residues. The V and J ends lost 5 bases and 1 base, in that order; junction bases with no gene match: 7. The CDR3 sequence: CASSVTGSENTEAFF. As DNA, the CDR3 is TGTGCCAGCAGCGTGACAGGGAGTGAGAACACTGAAGCTTTCTTT.

This clone is a singleton in its sample. The chain uses TRBV9 and TRBJ2-1, with D tentatively TRBD1 (5 bases). Germline V gives CDR1 SGDLS, CDR2 YYNGEE. The CDR3 runs to 18 residues. Trimming removed 0 bases from V and 0 bases from J, with 16 bases in between. The chain's CDR3 is CASSVGGRGSSSYNEQFF. The CDR3 nucleotides are TGTGCCAGCAGCGTAGGTGGAAGGGGTTCAAGCTCCTACAATGAGCAGTTCTTC.

The V gene is TRBV7-3, the J gene TRBJ1-5; no definite D call. CDR3 length equals 15 residues. The germline V gene has CDR1 SGHTA and CDR2 FQGTGA. The ends were cut back, 5 bases at V and 3 bases at J, with 14 bases in the middle. The CDR3 nucleotides are TGTGCCAGCAGCCCACGGCGGAGGGACAATCAGCCCCAGCATTTT. Encoded protein: CASSPRRRDNQPQHF. Supplemented by reference TRBV7-3 and TRBJ1-5, the full variable domain reads GAGVSQTPSNKVTEKGKYVELRCDPISGHTALYWYRQSLGQGPEFLIYFQGTGAADDSGLPNDRFFAVRPEGSVSTLKIQRTERGDSAVYLCASSPRRRDNQPQHFGDGTRLSIL.

The chain is built from TRBV4-1 and TRBJ1-6, with TRBD1 matching over 7 bases. The V and J ends lost 2 bases and 7 bases, in that order; junction bases with no gene match: 14. Germline CDR1 and CDR2: MGHRA and YSYEKL. This CDR3 comprises 18 residues. The CDR3 region has the DNA TGCGCCAGCAGCCAAAAGAGTTCCCCTAACAGGGGAAATTCACCCCTCCACTTT. It is translated as CASSQKSSPNRGNSPLHF.

This clone was seen a handful of times. The same CDR3 can be traced to other DNA sequences in this sample. This rearrangement joins TRBV9 to TRBJ2-7; D unclear. CDR3 length equals 14 residues. In germline, CDR1 is SGDLS, CDR2 YYNGEE. Trimming took off 0 bases at V and 2 bases at J, with 9 bases between the two ends. The CDR3 reads CASSVGAATYEQYF. CDR3 nucleotide sequence: TGTGCCAGCAGCGTAGGGGCAGCCACCTACGAGCAGTACTTC.

The chain employs TRBV7-9 and TRBJ2-5; D gene uncertain. V gave up 5 bases and J gave up 5 bases, with 9 bases separating them. CDR3 length: 12 amino acids. The germline gives CDR1 SEHNR, CDR2 FQNEAQ (reference sequence). The CDR3 bases are TGTGCCAGCAGCCGTATTGGGGAGACCCAGTACTTC. This codes for CASSRIGETQYF.

This clone was seen a single time. V is TRBV7-9 and J is TRBJ2-5, with D possibly being TRBD1 or TRBD2 (5 bases each). The CDR3 sequence is 18 residues long. Germline lookup yields CDR1 SEHNR and CDR2 FQNEAQ (reference sequence). Between the trimmed V and J ends, which lost 4 bases and 8 bases, there was a span of 29 bases. The CDR3 loop is CASSSPKVGSTYRGTQYF. In nucleotides, the CDR3 is TGTGCCAGCAGCTCCCCTAAGGTCGGCAGCACCTACCGGGGCACCCAGTACTTC. The whole variable domain, filled in from reference TRBV7-9 and TRBJ2-5, reads DTGVSQNPRHKITKRGQNVTFRCDPISEHNRLYWYRQTLGQGPEFLTYFQNEAQLEKSRLLSDRFSAERPKGSFSTLEIQRTEQGDSAMYLCASSSPKVGSTYRGTQYFGPGTRLLVL.

This clone was counted once. V is TRBV6-5 and J is TRBJ2-1, with no clear D. V lost 0 bases and J lost 5, with 11 bases in between. CDR1 is MNHEY and CDR2 is SVGAGI in the germline V gene. This CDR3 has 15 amino acids. DNA for the CDR3: TGTGCCAGCAGTTACTCTAACGGGCCCAACAATGAGCAGTTCTTC. Amino acids: CASSYSNGPNNEQFF.

This chain links TRBV6-1 with TRBJ1-1; TRBD1 matches 11 bases. Trimming at V came to 8 bases and at J to 4 bases, leaving 9 bases not matched to a gene. Germline CDR1 MNHNS, CDR2 SASEGT. The CDR3 loop spans 15 amino acids. CDR3 residues: CASARDRGSGTEAFF. CDR3 nucleotide sequence: TGTGCCAGCGCAAGGGACAGGGGGAGCGGCACTGAAGCTTTCTTT.

The rearrangement links TRBV29-1 to TRBJ2-7; D might be TRBD1 or TRBD2, each matching 5 bases. Trimming removed 2 bases from V and 5 bases from J, with 19 bases in between. This CDR3 spans 15 amino acids. CDR1 and CDR2 (germline): SQVTM, ANQGSEA. DNA of the CDR3: TGCAGCGTTGAAATTCGGGGTAGGGGCAGGGACGAGCAGTACTTC. This encodes CSVEIRGRGRDEQYF.

The chain carries TRBV7-9 and TRBJ1-1; unclear D gene. Trimming pared 3 bases from V and 6 bases from J, leaving 8 bases between. Germline-derived CDR1 and CDR2 are SEHNR and FQNEAQ (reference sequence). The CDR3 has 12 residues. The CDR3 region has the DNA TGTGCCAGCAGCTTTGGAGTACCTGAAGCTTTCTTT. Translation: CASSFGVPEAFF.

This chain uses TRBV6-5 with TRBJ2-7, with D possibly being TRBD2 (8 bases). The CDR3 runs 13 residues. V lost 11 bases and J lost 4, with 18 bases in between. Germline assignment: CDR1 MNHEY and CDR2 SVGAGI. The CDR3 region has the DNA TGTGCCGCCAGGGACAGCGGGGGATACGAGCAGTACTTC. This codes for CAARDSGGYEQYF.